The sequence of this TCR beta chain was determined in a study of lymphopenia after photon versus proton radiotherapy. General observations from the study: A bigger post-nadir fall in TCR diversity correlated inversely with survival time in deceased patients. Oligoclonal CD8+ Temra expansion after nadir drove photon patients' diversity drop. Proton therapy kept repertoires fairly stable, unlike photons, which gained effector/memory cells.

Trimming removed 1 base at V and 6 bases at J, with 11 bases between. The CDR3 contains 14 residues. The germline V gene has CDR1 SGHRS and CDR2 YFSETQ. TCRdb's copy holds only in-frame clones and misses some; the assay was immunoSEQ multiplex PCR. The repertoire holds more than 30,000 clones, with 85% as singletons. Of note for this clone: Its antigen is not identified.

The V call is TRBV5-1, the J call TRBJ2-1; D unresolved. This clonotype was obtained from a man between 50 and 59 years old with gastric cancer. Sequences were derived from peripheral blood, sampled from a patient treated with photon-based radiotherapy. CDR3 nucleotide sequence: TGCGCCAGCAGCTTGTGGGGTATGGTCAATGAGCAGTTCTTC. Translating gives CASSLWGMVNEQFF. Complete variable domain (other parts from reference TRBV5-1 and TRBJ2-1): KAGVTQTPRYLIKTRGQQVTLSCSPISGHRSVSWYQQTPGQGLQFLFEYFSETQRNKGNFPGRFSGRQFSNSRSEMNVSTLELGDSALYLCASSLWGMVNEQFFGPGTRLTVL.